Listed here is a single T cell receptor (beta chain). Its specificity is not known. The data originate from a study of shared clonotypes between healthy human individuals. Study-wide results and caveats: Lower generation probabilities were found for non-shared clonotypes than for those shared by all four donors.

TCRdb's copy holds only in-frame clones and misses some; the assay was immunoSEQ multiplex PCR. This sample has 2,500,000 or so clones, with more than 85% found just once. Unmatched junction bases numbered 6, after V lost 4 bases and J lost 6 bases. The germline V gene encodes CDR1 SGHDT and CDR2 YYEEEE. The CDR3 length is 14 residues. The specimen sequenced was naive CD4+ T cells from PBMCs. Regarding subset: CD45RA+ positively selected. The chain recombines TRBV5-6 with TRBJ1-5, with TRBD1 identical over 8 bases. The sequence derives from a man between 18 and 29 years old in good health. Some clones in this sample may be carry-over from other donors' samples. The CDR3 spells CASSNDRGAQPQHF. The CDR3 nucleotides read TGTGCCAGCAGCAACGACAGGGGTGCTCAGCCCCAGCATTTT.